This record concerns one T cell receptor (beta chain) sequence. Antigen specificity is unknown. This CDR3 has 13 residues. V lost 1 base and J lost 6, with 10 bases in between. Germline-derived CDR1 and CDR2 are MNHEY and SMNVEV (reference sequence). TCRdb processed the RT-PCR reads anew with MiXCR; each CDR3 protein has one entry. The sample holds approximately 300,000 distinct CDR3 sequences, around 22% seen once. This sample was taken from a study of response to subunit inactivated influenza vaccine. Notes on the study in general: Authors suggested each seasonal influenza vaccination recruits few new T cells.

Sequencing was performed on PBMCs from blood, taken 21 months after vaccination. The chain combines TRBV27 with TRBJ2-7; D gene uncertain. This TCR was recovered from a man between 50 and 69 years old who received an inactivated influenza vaccine. The DNA for the CDR3 is TGTGCCAGCAGTTTATGGCTGAATACCGAGCAGTACTTC. Residues: CASSLWLNTEQYF.